The T cell receptor beta chain under discussion was sequenced for a study of T cell repertoires in cytomegalovirus infection (dated by TCRdb to between 2019 and 2020). Regarding the research as a whole: Because public TCR beta signatures pointed to carriage of CMV infection together with the matching HLA type, the HLA type of each donor mattered for the analysis. Overall results and qualifications from the work: In both this cohort and an independent cohort of 352 donors, the cumulative frequency of public TCR beta family members distinguished carriers of CMV infection plus the relevant HLA type. In the ex vivo response, HLA-C-restricted CMV-specific TCR beta clonotypes were dominant, and in two of eight donors the single most frequent clonotype came from this HLA-C-restricted group.

TCRdb lists the instrument as Illumina HiSeq 1500. The public reads were reprocessed in TCRdb via fastp at Q25 and MiXCR, keeping in-frame beta chains. Here each entry gathers all rows of one CDR3 protein and keeps the most common genes and DNA. This sample is represented by 200,000 to 300,000 distinct CDR3 sequences; around an eighth of them were singletons. The ten largest make up 1.5% to 2% of the sample. This clonotype was recorded a few times. The antigen it recognizes is unknown. Base qualities are not provided; no much larger clone lies one nucleotide away. CDR1 and CDR2, per the germline V gene (reference sequence), are DFQATT and SNEGSKA. V trim: 4 bases; J trim: 1 base; unmatched bases: 5. The CDR3 goes from the cysteine to the phenylalanine over 15 residues. Only CDR3 DNA is held: 45 bases, read in frame from base 1.

The V and J segments used are TRBV20-1 and TRBJ1-5, and TRBD1 aligns with 9 junction nucleotides. The receptor was isolated from a human donor in good health (CMV status not recorded). Some clones in this sample may be carry-over from other donors' samples. The material sequenced was PBMCs. The CDR3 loop reads CSAKSGTGSNQPQHF. The DNA sequence is as follows: TGCAGTGCTAAATCCGGGACAGGGAGCAATCAGCCCCAGCATTTT.